These 13 T cell receptor beta chains came from one sample sequenced in a study of shared clonotypes between healthy human individuals (dated by TCRdb to 2020 to 2021). The method was the immunoSEQ multiplex PCR assay. The source is immuneACCESS, and TCRdb retained only in-frame sequences with V and J called. Part of the clones is not carried over; for the studies checked, unresolved V genes explain less than half of this, and the remainder is unexplained. In this sample the table shows about 470,000 clones, around 79% of which occur a single time. The ten largest clones capture less than 15% of the sample. The sequenced sample was PBMCs. Receptor source: a woman in her thirties or forties in good health. Some clones in this sample may be carry-over from other donors' samples.

This clone was seen a handful of times. This chain uses TRBV7-9 with TRBJ2-7; D unclear. The CDR3 has 12 amino acids. Germline CDR1 SEHNR, CDR2 FQNEAQ (reference sequence). The germline V and J ends were trimmed by 5 bases and 5 bases, with 10 bases remaining between them. In DNA form, the CDR3 reads TGTGCCAGCAGCCCCCATGGGGACGAGCAGTACTTC. Translated, it gives CASSPHGDEQYF.

The chain links TRBV7-6 to TRBJ2-7; the match to TRBD1 covers 11 bases. Looked up from germline, CDR1 is SGHVS and CDR2 is FNYEAQ. CDR3 size: 15 residues. V lost 2 bases, J lost 3 bases, and 3 bases stayed unmatched. CDR3 sequence (DNA): TGTGCCAGCAGCTTAAGGACAGGGGGCAACTACGAGCAGTACTTC. Residues: CASSLRTGGNYEQYF. Full variable domain (remainder filled in from reference TRBV7-6 and TRBJ2-7): GAGVSQSPRYKVTKRGQDVALRCDPISGHVSLYWYRQALGQGPEFLTYFNYEAQQDKSGLPNDRFSAERPEGSISTLTIQRTEQRDSAMYRCASSLRTGGNYEQYFGPGTRLTVT.

The gene calls are TRBV27 and TRBJ2-7; D gene unclear. V was pared by 4 bases and J by 0 bases, with 7 bases between. The CDR3 spans 13 residues. CDR1 MNHEY and CDR2 SMNVEV come from the germline V gene (reference sequence). CDR3 residues: CASSWAGSYEQYF. The CDR3 bases are TGTGCCAGCAGTTGGGCAGGCTCCTACGAGCAGTACTTC.

This chain links TRBV19 with TRBJ2-6; 9 bases are a match to TRBD1. CDR3 size: 17 residues. V was clipped by 5 bases and J by 3 bases; unmatched bases: 8. Germline V CDR1 and CDR2: LNHDA, SQIVND (reference sequence). The chain's CDR3 is CASSVGQGLRGANVLTF. CDR3 nucleotide sequence: TGTGCCAGTAGTGTGGGACAGGGCCTGCGTGGGGCCAACGTCCTGACTTTC. Filled out from reference TRBV19 and TRBJ2-6, the complete variable domain reads DGGITQSPKYLFRKEGQNVTLSCEQNLNHDAMYWYRQDPGQGLRLIYYSQIVNDFQKGDIAEGYSVSREKKESFPLTVTSAQKNPTAFYLCASSVGQGLRGANVLTFGAGSRLTVL.

The J gene is TRBJ1-2, the V gene TRBV7-2; D unresolved. CDR1 is SGHTA and CDR2 is FQGNSA in the germline V gene. Trimming stripped 2 bases from V and 2 bases from J, with 12 bases between. CDR3 length: 15 residues. The CDR3 here is CASSLSWTENYGYTF. CDR3 coding DNA: TGTGCCAGCAGCTTATCTTGGACGGAAAACTATGGCTACACCTTC.

V and J are TRBV7-2 and TRBJ2-2; D gene uncertain. Trimming left V 8 bases short and J 1 base short, with 14 bases between. Germline CDR1 reads SGHTA; CDR2 reads FQGNSA. There are 15 residues in the CDR3. CDR3 sequence reads: CASGGPAENTGELFF. The CDR3 DNA sequence: TGTGCCAGCGGTGGGCCGGCGGAGAACACCGGGGAGCTGTTTTTT. The variable domain in full, with the rest retrieved from reference TRBV7-2 and TRBJ2-2, is GAGVSQSPSNKVTEKGKDVELRCDPISGHTALYWYRQSLGQGLEFLIYFQGNSAPDKSGLPSDRFSAERTGGSVSTLTIQRTQQEDSAVYLCASGGPAENTGELFFGEGSRLTVL.

In this sample, this clone turned up once. This chain connects TRBV9 to TRBJ2-2; the D is unclear. The CDR3 contains 16 residues. V dropped 0 bases and J dropped 5 bases, with 14 bases sitting between them. In germline, CDR1 is SGDLS, CDR2 YYNGEE. CDR3 in DNA: TGTGCCAGCAGCGTAGGGCTAACCGTTAAAACCGGGGAGCTGTTTTTT. Amino acids: CASSVGLTVKTGELFF.

V gene TRBV27 combines with J gene TRBJ1-4, with D unclear. CDR1 is MNHEY and CDR2 is SMNVEV in the germline V gene (reference sequence). The CDR3 spans 15 residues. Trimming took off 0 bases at V and 4 bases at J, with 9 bases between the two ends. CDR3 DNA: TGTGCCAGCAGTTTATCGGCGGGGTTTAATGAAAAACTGTTTTTT. Its protein is CASSLSAGFNEKLFF.

This chain links TRBV28 with TRBJ1-1; D remains ambiguous. The V end was cut by 6 bases, the J end by 5 bases, with 19 bases between. The CDR3 length is 15 residues. Germline V gives CDR1 MDHEN, CDR2 SYDVKM. Here the CDR3 DNA reads TGTGCCAGCAGCCCCTTGAGGCAGTCAAAAACTGAAGCTTTCTTT. This sequence encodes CASSPLRQSKTEAFF.

This clone has more than one count but fewer than ten. V is TRBV27 and J is TRBJ2-1; TRBD1 matches at 9 bases. CDR1 and CDR2 (germline): MNHEY, SMNVEV (reference sequence). The CDR3 is 15 residues long. V gave up 3 bases and J gave up 7 bases; unmatched junction bases: 7. CDR3 protein: CASSFPGTGRNEQFF. In DNA form, the CDR3 reads TGTGCCAGCAGTTTCCCCGGGACAGGGCGAAATGAGCAGTTCTTC.

V usage is TRBV10-1 and J usage is TRBJ2-3, with 9 bases lining up with TRBD1. Trimming removed 3 bases from V and 5 bases from J; junction bases left unmatched: 9. The CDR3 has 16 amino acids. Germline values: CDR1 WNHNN, CDR2 SYGVQD (reference sequence). The CDR3 spells CASSDPGTGRGDTQYF. The CDR3 DNA sequence: TGCGCCAGCAGTGACCCCGGGACAGGGAGGGGAGATACGCAGTATTTT.

This clone turned up a few times. CDR3 in DNA: TGTGCCAGCAGCCAAGGGGAGGGGGCGAGCTATGGCTACACCTTC. Its translation: CASSQGEGASYGYTF. This chain joins TRBV4-2 and TRBJ1-2; TRBD1 matches 7 bases. After removal of 1 base from V and 4 bases from J, the junction contained 6 bases not matched to a gene. The CDR3 is made up of 15 amino acids. Per germline, CDR1 LGHNA and CDR2 YNFKEQ.

This clone was recorded once. The V and J genes are TRBV7-9 and TRBJ2-5, with D perhaps TRBD1 or TRBD2 (5 bases each). The DNA end lines up better with TRBJ2-7; the J call may be wrong. The CDR3 has 14 amino acids. CDR1 is SEHNR, CDR2 FQNEAQ, per germline (reference sequence). In nucleotides, the CDR3 is TGTGCCAGCAGCTTCAGGGAGAGCTCCTACGAGCAGTACTTC. It translates to CASSFRESSYEQYF.